This TCR beta chain was sequenced for a study of T cells in Graves' hyperthyroidism and ophthalmopathy. Study-wide results and caveats: Model-based prediction identified ophthalmopathy a median approximately 6 months prior to its onset. By a 13 V-J model, ophthalmopathy was set apart from stable hyperthyroidism.

This CDR3 is 18 amino acids long. The germline gives CDR1 LNHDA, CDR2 SQIVND (reference sequence). V gave up 4 bases and J gave up 1 base, with 17 bases separating them. Remarks on this clonotype: Its cognate antigen is unknown.

The source material, RNA transcripts, was used to amplify TCR beta CDR3 regions. A first-round RT-PCR of the TCR CDR3 used the HTBI primer set. TCRdb reprocessed the multiplex PCR reads with MiXCR, giving one entry per CDR3 protein. The sample carries hundreds of thousands of distinct CDR3 sequences, roughly 40% recorded once. Any patient presenting with uncontrolled infection, other autoimmune disease, pregnancy or lactation was left out. Thyroid ultrasound and orbital computed tomography, with clinical symptoms and serum thyroxine and TRAb, informed diagnoses. The sequencing sample was made of blood. V and J are TRBV19 and TRBJ2-6; no clear D. The receptor was isolated from a man in his late teens or twenties with Graves' hyperthyroidism. CDR3 region: CASSRDKAGSSGANVLTF. DNA of the CDR3: TGTGCCAGTAGTAGGGATAAGGCCGGCTCATCTGGGGCCAACGTCCTGACTTTC.